The entry that follows covers one TCR beta chain sequence. What it binds is unknown. Relapse was seen in all patients after autologous stem cell transplantation, and brentuximab vedotin exposure was variable. The germline V gene encodes CDR1 SGHNT and CDR2 YENEEA. The CDR3 length is 15 residues. V shed 1 base, J shed 4 bases, and the junction held 4 bases outside the gene matches. The data stem from a study of PD-1 blockade in classical Hodgkin lymphoma. Whole-study results and caveats: Reports described newly diagnosed patients as having lower baseline TCR diversity than healthy donors. Significant TCR diversity gains by C4D1 occurred in CD4+ but not CD8+ cells.

Using immunoSEQ multiplex PCR, the repertoire was profiled, and TCRdb retains in-frame clones only, with some absent. Of around 46,000 clones in the sample, 80% were seen once. The chain employs TRBV11-3 and TRBJ2-3, with 8 nucleotides matching TRBD2. Here the sequenced sample was peripheral blood mononuclear cells (PBMCs), taken before the second cycle of nivolumab. The sequence came from a human donor with classical Hodgkin lymphoma. The CDR3 DNA reads as TGTGCCAGCAGCTTAGTCGGGGGGGCCCCAGATACGCAGTATTTT. Its translation: CASSLVGGAPDTQYF.